These 14 T cell receptor beta chains originate from one sample sequenced in a study of T cells in localized non-small cell lung cancer. TCRdb's copy holds only in-frame clones and misses some; the assay was immunoSEQ multiplex PCR. The sample yields about 26,000 clones, around 93% seen once. The sequenced sample was peripheral blood, obtained before any cancer treatment. These TCRs come from a female donor older than 55 with stage II squamous cell lung carcinoma.

The chain employs TRBV27 and TRBJ1-5; no reliable D call. V shed 1 base and J shed 2 bases, with 3 bases lying between them. The germline V gene has CDR1 MNHEY and CDR2 SMNVEV (reference sequence). There are 13 residues in the CDR3. CDR3 sequence (DNA): TGTGCCAGCAGTTTATGGGGCAATCAGCCCCAGCATTTT. Translation: CASSLWGNQPQHF.

The V gene is TRBV14, the J gene TRBJ2-1, with D tentatively TRBD2 (7 bases). In germline, CDR1 is SGHDN, CDR2 FVKESK. With 0 bases removed from V and 9 bases from J, the gap between germline ends came to 18 bases. The CDR3 is 16 residues long. In DNA, the CDR3 is TGTGCCAGCAGCCAAGATACGGGGGGCAGGGGCTCTGAGCAGTTCTTC. Its protein product is CASSQDTGGRGSEQFF.

A few counts support this clone. The chain employs TRBV6-1 and TRBJ1-1, with D hard to call. V shed 8 bases and J shed 1 base, with 17 bases lying between them. Per the germline V gene, CDR1 is MNHNS and CDR2 is SASEGT. CDR3 length: 15 amino acids. The CDR3 sequence is CASAEGPFQNTEAFF. The CDR3 DNA sequence: TGTGCCAGCGCTGAGGGCCCATTCCAGAACACTGAAGCTTTCTTT.

The chain carries TRBV5-1 and TRBJ1-3; D remains ambiguous. CDR1 and CDR2 from the germline V gene are SGHRS and YFSETQ. Trimming removed 3 bases from V and 3 bases from J, with 16 bases in between. CDR3 length equals 16 residues. The DNA for the CDR3 is TGCGCCAGCAGCTACTTGTTTTCGGGTGGTGGAAACACCATATATTTT. Encoded protein: CASSYLFSGGGNTIYF.

This chain connects TRBV10-1 to TRBJ2-1; 7 bases map to TRBD2. The V gene's germline CDR1 is WNHNN and CDR2 SYGVQD (reference sequence). CDR3 length: 14 amino acids. The J segment lost 8 bases and the V segment lost 3 bases, leaving 7 bases of the junction unmatched. The chain's CDR3 is CASSERGVGYEQFF. The CDR3, as DNA: TGCGCCAGCAGTGAACGGGGGGTCGGATATGAGCAGTTCTTC.

The chain couples TRBV25-1 to TRBJ1-2; no clear D. The germline V gene encodes CDR1 MGHDK and CDR2 SYGVNS. The CDR3 loop spans 12 amino acids. The V end lost 0 bases, the J end lost 6 bases, and 5 bases lay between the germline ends. CDR3 in DNA: TGTGCCAGCAGTGAATATGGGGATGGCTACACCTTC. Translated: CASSEYGDGYTF.

The chain links TRBV14 to TRBJ2-7, with 11 bases matching TRBD1. Per germline, CDR1 SGHDN and CDR2 FVKESK. V shed 5 bases and J 6 bases; nucleotides not matched to a gene: 9. The CDR3 totals 15 residues. CDR3 bases: TGTGCCAGCAGCGCACTTACCGGGACAGGGGGCGAGCAGTACTTC. It codes for CASSALTGTGGEQYF.

This clone was seen just once. The V call is TRBV19, the J call TRBJ1-5, with D uncertain. Germline-derived CDR1 and CDR2 are LNHDA and SQIVND (reference sequence). This CDR3 has 15 amino acids. V lost 7 bases to trimming and J lost 3 bases, with 16 bases between them. This CDR3 reads CASTQLLGYNQPQHF. Written as DNA, the CDR3 is TGTGCCAGTACACAACTGCTGGGTTACAATCAGCCCCAGCATTTT.

The chain couples TRBV11-3 to TRBJ2-1; TRBD2 matches 8 bases. This CDR3 contains 14 residues. CDR1 and CDR2 (germline): SGHNT, YENEEA. V was pared by 3 bases and J by 9 bases, with 7 bases of the junction left unmatched. CDR3 sequence: CASSFYGGAGEQFF. The CDR3 nucleotides read TGTGCCAGCAGCTTTTACGGGGGGGCGGGTGAGCAGTTCTTC.

V is TRBV28 and J is TRBJ1-2; D gene uncertain. Per germline, CDR1 MDHEN and CDR2 SYDVKM. This CDR3 has 12 residues. V was clipped by 5 bases and J by 8 bases, with 12 bases between them. Here the CDR3 reads CASSPPGRGYTF. Written as DNA, the CDR3 is TGTGCCAGCAGTCCCCCCGGGCGGGGCTACACCTTC.

The chain joins TRBV2 to TRBJ1-1; 10 positions match TRBD1. Germline lookup yields CDR1 SNHLY and CDR2 FYNNEI. Trimming took 6 bases from V and 0 from J; bases not matched to a gene: 4. The CDR3 totals 15 residues. The CDR3 coding sequence is TGTGCCAGCAGGCCCGGGACAGGGGTGAACACTGAAGCTTTCTTT. The encoded protein is CASRPGTGVNTEAFF.

V and J are TRBV5-1 and TRBJ1-2; unclear D gene. The CDR3 contains 14 residues. Per germline, CDR1 SGHRS and CDR2 YFSETQ. Trimming pared 4 bases from V and 8 bases from J, leaving 18 bases between. CDR3 in DNA: TGCGCCAGCAGCCCCGCCCCAGGTAAGATCGGCTACACCTTC. Translating gives CASSPAPGKIGYTF.

CDR3 in amino acids: CATSPRGGRASEQFF. CDR3 nucleotide sequence: TGTGCCACCAGCCCCCGGGGCGGGAGGGCCAGTGAGCAGTTCTTC. This sequence joins TRBV15 and TRBJ2-1; 9 bases are shared with TRBD2. The CDR3 spans 15 residues. The V gene's germline CDR1 is LNHNV and CDR2 YYDKDF (reference sequence). The trim removed 5 bases at V and 9 bases at J, leaving 11 bases unmatched.

The V gene is TRBV2, the J gene TRBJ2-3; the D gene is possibly TRBD1 (5 bases). V lost 8 bases and J lost 0, with 15 bases in between. CDR1 is SNHLY and CDR2 is FYNNEI in the germline V gene. The CDR3 runs to 15 residues. CDR3 coding DNA: TGTGCCAGCTCGGGTCAGGGCCTTAGCACAGATACGCAGTATTTT. Encoded protein: CASSGQGLSTDTQYF.